A single sample gave rise to the 14 T cell receptor beta chains below, sequenced in a study of control samples from healthy donors and cancer patients. This table comes from immunoSEQ multiplex PCR, and its TCRdb copy is limited to in-frame clones, with some not included. The sample consists of fewer than 500,000 clones, 90% of them appearing once. Sequencing was performed on PBMCs. These receptors were obtained from a man in his forties or fifties with head and neck cancer.

The CDR3 region is CAWNSEGGGYTF. CDR3 sequence (DNA): TGTGCCTGGAATTCCGAGGGGGGTGGCTACACCTTC. The V and J genes are TRBV30 and TRBJ1-2, with a weak D call TRBD1 (6 bases). Deletions cut 4 bases from V and 7 bases from J, with 13 bases between. CDR3 length equals 12 residues. The germline CDR1 and CDR2 sequences are GTSNPN and SVGIG (reference sequence).

The chain links TRBV11-2 to TRBJ1-6; D perhaps matches TRBD1 (6 bases). Germline V gene data show CDR1 as SGHAT and CDR2 as FQNNGV. The CDR3 covers 14 residues. V was pared by 5 bases and J by 7 bases, with 12 bases between. The CDR3 sequence is CASSVGGQNSPLHF. The CDR3 DNA reads as TGTGCCAGCAGCGTCGGGGGGCAAAATTCACCCCTCCACTTT.

V gene TRBV14 combines with J gene TRBJ2-7; D may correspond to TRBD1 or TRBD2 (5 bases each). This CDR3 has 14 residues. Germline V gives CDR1 SGHDN, CDR2 FVKESK. Trimming stripped 4 bases from V and 6 bases from J, with 16 bases between. In DNA, the CDR3 is TGTGCCAGCAGCCCGGGGACCTTTGGGGCCGAGCAGTACTTC. Translated, it gives CASSPGTFGAEQYF.

The chain employs TRBV11-2 and TRBJ1-3; D call uncertain. V lost 7 bases to trimming and J lost 0 bases, with 10 bases between them. The CDR3 is 14 amino acids. Germline V gives CDR1 SGHAT, CDR2 FQNNGV. The CDR3 sequence is CASTLVSSGNTIYF. As DNA, the CDR3 is TGTGCCAGCACCCTGGTTAGCTCTGGAAACACCATATATTTT.

V is TRBV2 and J is TRBJ1-2; D not certain. CDR1 SNHLY and CDR2 FYNNEI come from the germline V gene. CDR3 length equals 11 residues. The germline V and J ends were trimmed by 2 bases and 2 bases, with 0 bases remaining between them. This CDR3 is CASSENYGYTF. CDR3 in DNA: TGTGCCAGCAGTGAAAACTATGGCTACACCTTC.

The chain employs TRBV30 and TRBJ1-2; D is undetermined. The V end lost 0 bases, the J end lost 1 base, and 6 bases lay between the germline ends. This CDR3 has 13 amino acids. CDR1 and CDR2 from the germline V gene are GTSNPN and SVGIG (reference sequence). The DNA for the CDR3 is TGTGCCTGGAGTGTAGGCATTAACTATGGCTACACCTTC. Translated: CAWSVGINYGYTF.

This chain connects TRBV5-1 to TRBJ2-3; no clear D gene. The CDR3 spans 14 residues. V lost 4 bases and J lost 6, with 15 bases in between. Germline values: CDR1 SGHRS, CDR2 YFSETQ. The CDR3 region is CASSPLTHRDTQYF. CDR3 DNA: TGCGCCAGCAGCCCACTGACTCATCGCGATACGCAGTATTTT.

This chain uses TRBV18 with TRBJ2-7; D is unclear. Trimming left V 4 bases short and J 3 bases short, with 10 bases between. Germline assignment: CDR1 KGHSH and CDR2 LQKENI. This CDR3 is 13 amino acids long. CDR3: CASSLTVNYEQYF. The DNA of the CDR3 is TGTGCCAGCTCACTTACAGTAAACTACGAGCAGTACTTC.

The chain carries TRBV4-1 and TRBJ1-2; D call uncertain. Germline loops: CDR1 MGHRA, CDR2 YSYEKL. CDR3 length equals 14 residues. V was cut by 0 bases and J by 0 bases, with 5 bases left in between. The CDR3 DNA sequence: TGCGCCAGCAGCCAAGACGGGTCTAACTATGGCTACACCTTC. Translation gives CASSQDGSNYGYTF.

V is TRBV5-6 and J is TRBJ2-1, with unresolved D. Trimming stripped 0 bases from V and 2 bases from J, with 12 bases between. Per the germline V gene, CDR1 is SGHDT and CDR2 is YYEEEE. CDR3 length equals 16 residues. Here the CDR3 reads CASSLGSWTAYNEQFF. DNA of the CDR3: TGTGCCAGCAGCTTGGGTAGCTGGACGGCCTACAATGAGCAGTTCTTC.

V gene TRBV7-2 combines with J gene TRBJ1-1; 7 bases agree with TRBD1. This CDR3 region has 14 residues. V shed 6 bases and J 7 bases; nucleotides not matched to a gene: 11. Germline assignment: CDR1 SGHTA and CDR2 FQGNSA. CDR3 sequence reads: CASRAQGIGNEAFF. For the CDR3, the DNA is TGTGCCAGCAGGGCACAGGGGATAGGGAATGAAGCTTTCTTT.

V gene TRBV5-4 combines with J gene TRBJ1-5, with TRBD1 matching 8 bases. The V segment lost 5 bases and the J segment 4 bases; nucleotides outside the gene matches: 8. CDR3 length: 15 amino acids. The germline CDR1 and CDR2 sequences are SGHNT and YYREEE (reference sequence). The CDR3 DNA sequence: TGTGCCAGCAGTGACGGACAGGGCTCGAATCAGCCCCAGCATTTT. This codes for CASSDGQGSNQPQHF.

This chain joins TRBV15 and TRBJ1-1; D may be TRBD1 (6 bases). Germline-derived CDR1 and CDR2 are LNHNV and YYDKDF (reference sequence). CDR3 length: 17 residues. Trimming pared 0 bases from V and 5 bases from J, leaving 19 bases between. CDR3 residues: CATSRDRGSYEGTEAFF. The CDR3 DNA is TGTGCCACCAGCAGAGATAGGGGGTCATACGAAGGGACTGAAGCTTTCTTT.

The chain has TRBV28 and TRBJ2-7; 9 bases line up with TRBD2. From germline, CDR1 is MDHEN and CDR2 SYDVKM. V gave up 6 bases and J gave up 0 bases; unmatched junction bases: 6. The CDR3 totals 15 residues. The CDR3 DNA reads as TGTGCCAGCAGCCGCGGGAGGGGTCTCTCCTACGAGCAGTACTTC. This codes for CASSRGRGLSYEQYF.